A single sample is the source of the 27 T cell receptor beta chains below, sequenced in a study of blood T cell repertoires in COVID-19. Clones were sequenced by immunoSEQ multiplex PCR, and TCRdb holds only the in-frame ones, with some missing. The sample includes some 130,000 clones, 86% of them seen just once. Sequencing was carried out using PBMCs or T cells enriched from blood (not recorded which). The receptor source for this set is a man between 45 and 60 years old who had recovered from COVID-19.

The rearrangement uses TRBV9 and TRBJ2-7, with TRBD1 identical over 8 bases. Germline trimming cut 4 bases from V and 3 bases from J; bases unmatched to any gene: 6. The CDR3 extends over 14 amino acids. Germline CDR1 SGDLS, CDR2 YYNGEE. CDR3 region: CASSPRTGFYEQYF. DNA for the CDR3: TGTGCCAGCAGCCCAAGGACAGGGTTCTACGAGCAGTACTTC.

This sequence joins TRBV28 and TRBJ1-2, with 8 bases aligning to TRBD1. V gave up 5 bases and J gave up 3 bases; unmatched junction bases: 5. The V gene's germline CDR1 is MDHEN and CDR2 SYDVKM. The length of the CDR3 is 14 residues. The CDR3 reads CASSVRGRDYGYTF. The CDR3 nucleotides are TGTGCCAGCAGTGTCAGGGGGCGCGACTATGGCTACACCTTC.

The chain links TRBV4-1 to TRBJ1-1; maybe TRBD1 (6 bases). Germline CDR1 MGHRA, CDR2 YSYEKL. The CDR3 spans 15 residues. Trimming took 1 base from V and 4 from J, leaving 13 bases between them. The CDR3 DNA reads as TGCGCCAGCAGCCAAGGGTTTTTAGGGGGCACTGAAGCTTTCTTT. Translating gives CASSQGFLGGTEAFF.

The chain couples TRBV3-1 (or the pseudogene TRBV3-2) to TRBJ2-2; 10 bases are a match to TRBD2. The CDR3 consists of 16 residues. V dropped 7 bases and J dropped 4; count of bases not matched to a gene: 9. CDR1 and CDR2 from the germline V gene are LGHDT and YNNKEL (reference sequence). The CDR3 nucleotides are TGTGCCAGCAATAAAGCGGGAGGGCCGGTCACCGGGGAGCTGTTTTTT. Amino acid sequence: CASNKAGGPVTGELFF.

V usage is TRBV7-9 and J usage is TRBJ1-6; D is perhaps TRBD1 (6 bases). This CDR3 has 15 amino acids. CDR1 and CDR2 from the germline V gene are SEHNR and FQNEAQ (reference sequence). V lost 2 bases and J lost 5, with 10 bases in between. The chain's CDR3 is CASSLMGADNSPLHF. As DNA, the CDR3 is TGTGCCAGCAGCTTAATGGGGGCCGATAATTCACCCCTCCACTTT.

The chain employs TRBV4-1 and TRBJ1-5; 8 bases are a match to TRBD1. Germline values: CDR1 MGHRA, CDR2 YSYEKL. The CDR3 is 14 amino acids. Germline trimming cut 1 base from V and 8 bases from J; bases unmatched to any gene: 4. The CDR3, as DNA: TGCGCCAGCAGCCAAGGCCAGGGGGCAAAGCCCCAGCATTTT. Amino acids: CASSQGQGAKPQHF.

This clone turned up a few times. V and J are TRBV15 and TRBJ1-1; D remains ambiguous. There are 13 residues in the CDR3. The germline V and J ends were trimmed by 0 bases and 2 bases, with 4 bases remaining between them. Germline values: CDR1 LNHNV, CDR2 YYDKDF (reference sequence). The CDR3 loop reads CATSRDTNTEAFF. In DNA form, the CDR3 reads TGTGCCACCAGCAGAGATACAAACACTGAAGCTTTCTTT.

This clone was counted a single time. V gene TRBV18 combines with J gene TRBJ1-1; D may be TRBD1 (5 bases). From germline, CDR1 is KGHSH and CDR2 LQKENI. This CDR3 region has 14 residues. Between the trimmed V and J ends, which lost 4 bases and 1 base, there was a span of 10 bases. CDR3 sequence: CASSRLGQNTEAFF. The DNA for the CDR3 is TGTGCCAGCTCACGCTTAGGACAGAACACTGAAGCTTTCTTT.

The chain combines TRBV27 with TRBJ2-2; tentatively, D is TRBD2 (5 bases). CDR1 MNHEY and CDR2 SMNVEV come from the germline V gene (reference sequence). V shed 6 bases and J shed 3 bases, with 17 bases lying between them. This CDR3 is built from 16 residues. CDR3 region: CASRGFGWGDTGELFF. Written as DNA, the CDR3 is TGTGCCAGCAGGGGATTCGGATGGGGAGACACCGGGGAGCTGTTTTTT.

The chain is built from TRBV2 and TRBJ1-3, with D unclear. Trimming stripped 6 bases from V and 2 bases from J, with 5 bases between. This CDR3 has 12 residues. The V gene's germline CDR1 is SNHLY and CDR2 FYNNEI. CDR3 sequence reads: CASSGTGNTIYF. The DNA for the CDR3 is TGTGCCAGCAGCGGGACTGGAAACACCATATATTTT.

The CDR3 nucleotides are TGTGCCAGCAGTTTCGATAATCCCTACAGGGGTCGGAATGAGCAGTTCTTC. This encodes CASSFDNPYRGRNEQFF. The J gene is TRBJ2-1, the V gene TRBV27; 7 bases fit TRBD1. Germline V gene sequence: CDR1 MNHEY, CDR2 SMNVEV (reference sequence). Trimming took 3 bases from V and 7 from J; bases not matched to a gene: 15. This CDR3 contains 17 residues.

The V call is TRBV7-9, the J call TRBJ1-5, with D possibly being TRBD1 (6 bases). CDR1 SEHNR and CDR2 FQNEAQ come from the germline V gene (reference sequence). This CDR3 has 15 residues. The V end was cut by 5 bases, the J end by 0 bases, with 11 bases between. The CDR3 nucleotides are TGTGCCAGCAGCCGCGGGGGCTATAGCAATCAGCCCCAGCATTTT. Translating gives CASSRGGYSNQPQHF.

The chain couples TRBV24-1 to TRBJ2-3; D possibly corresponds to TRBD2 (5 bases). The V and J ends lost 7 bases and 0 bases respectively, with 13 bases between them. Germline CDR1 and CDR2: KGHDR and SFDVKD. The CDR3 covers 15 residues. The CDR3 region has the DNA TGTGCCACCAGCCCCCGCGGGCGTAGCACAGATACGCAGTATTTT. Translating gives CATSPRGRSTDTQYF.

V gene TRBV4-1 combines with J gene TRBJ1-5, with 7 bases aligning to TRBD1. V lost 4 bases to trimming and J lost 1 base; unmatched junction nucleotides: 7. The CDR3 totals 16 residues. CDR1 and CDR2 from the germline V gene are MGHRA and YSYEKL. The CDR3 DNA reads as TGCGCCAGCAGCCCCACACAGGGGAGGAGCAATCAGCCCCAGCATTTT. Translated: CASSPTQGRSNQPQHF.

The rearrangement uses TRBV4-2 and TRBJ1-1; a weak D match, TRBD1 (6 bases). With 1 base removed from V and 4 bases from J, the gap between germline ends came to 19 bases. The CDR3 runs to 17 residues. Germline V gene data show CDR1 as LGHNA and CDR2 as YNFKEQ. In DNA form, the CDR3 reads TGTGCCAGCAGCCAAGGGTTAGTGGGGGGGCTAAGCACTGAAGCTTTCTTT. This translates into CASSQGLVGGLSTEAFF.

This chain joins TRBV2 and TRBJ2-3; 12 bases are shared with TRBD2. Germline lookup yields CDR1 SNHLY and CDR2 FYNNEI. V was pared by 3 bases and J by 1 base, with 5 bases of the junction left unmatched. This CDR3 comprises 17 residues. CDR3 in DNA: TGTGCCAGCAGTGATCTAGCGGGGGGGCCTGGCACAGATACGCAGTATTTT. The encoded protein is CASSDLAGGPGTDTQYF.

As DNA, the CDR3 is TGTGCCAGTAGTGAACGAGGGAACACTAATGAAAAACTGTTTTTT. Protein sequence: CASSERGNTNEKLFF. This chain joins TRBV19 and TRBJ1-4; D uncertain. The CDR3 loop spans 15 amino acids. Germline V gene data show CDR1 as LNHDA and CDR2 as SQIVND (reference sequence). Trimming took 5 bases from V and 2 from J, leaving 12 bases between them.

The rearrangement uses TRBV7-9 and TRBJ2-1, with 7 bases aligning to TRBD1. The CDR3 consists of 19 residues. V lost 6 bases, J lost 0 bases, and 17 bases stayed unmatched. Germline V gene lookup returns CDR1 SEHNR and CDR2 FQNEAQ (reference sequence). This CDR3 reads CASSQVIGGRGHSYNEQFF. CDR3 DNA sequence: TGTGCCAGCAGTCAAGTGATTGGGGGAAGGGGGCACTCCTACAATGAGCAGTTCTTC.

V gene TRBV27 combines with J gene TRBJ2-6; D not certain. The CDR3 loop spans 14 amino acids. The ends were cut back, 2 bases at V and 1 base at J, with 3 bases in the middle. Germline loops: CDR1 MNHEY, CDR2 SMNVEV (reference sequence). Written as DNA, the CDR3 is TGTGCCAGCAGTTTACTATCTGGGGCCAACGTCCTGACTTTC. This codes for CASSLLSGANVLTF.

The chain carries TRBV5-5 and TRBJ2-6; unclear D gene. CDR1 and CDR2 (germline): SGHKS, YYEKEE (reference sequence). The length of the CDR3 is 14 residues. V lost 1 base to trimming and J lost 3 bases, with 5 bases between them. CDR3 DNA sequence: TGTGCCAGCAGCTTGTCTAGTGGGGCCAACGTCCTGACTTTC. Its translation: CASSLSSGANVLTF. Full variable domain (remainder filled in from reference TRBV5-5 and TRBJ2-6): DAGVTQSPTHLIKTRGQQVTLRCSPISGHKSVSWYQQVLGQGPQFIFQYYEKEERGRGNFPDRFSARQFPNYSSELNVNALLLGDSALYLCASSLSSGANVLTFGAGSRLTVL.

This rearrangement joins TRBV4-3 to TRBJ1-5, with 7 bases fitting TRBD1. The trim removed 4 bases at V and 7 bases at J, leaving 10 bases unmatched. Germline CDR1 LGHNA, CDR2 YSLEER. CDR3 size: 15 residues. The CDR3 loop reads CASSRTQGEGQPQHF. The DNA of the CDR3 is TGCGCCAGCAGCCGAACGCAGGGGGAAGGACAGCCCCAGCATTTT.

The chain carries TRBV25-1 and TRBJ2-2; no clear D gene. V lost 8 bases to trimming and J lost 3 bases, with 16 bases between them. Germline V gene sequence: CDR1 MGHDK, CDR2 SYGVNS. The CDR3 length is 15 residues. The CDR3 nucleotides read TGTGCCAGCTCCTCTCTGAGTGTCGACACCGGGGAGCTGTTTTTT. It encodes CASSSLSVDTGELFF.

The V gene is TRBV5-5, the J gene TRBJ2-5; TRBD1 is a possible D gene (6 bases). Trimming pared 4 bases from V and 6 bases from J, leaving 16 bases between. Germline V gene sequence: CDR1 SGHKS, CDR2 YYEKEE (reference sequence). The CDR3 sequence is 14 residues long. The CDR3 bases are TGTGCCAGCAGCCTAGGTACAGGGAGTCAGACCCAGTACTTC. It specifies CASSLGTGSQTQYF.

The chain uses TRBV19 and TRBJ2-5, with a tentative D call TRBD2 (5 bases). Looked up from germline, CDR1 is LNHDA and CDR2 is SQIVND (reference sequence). Trimming stripped 5 bases from V and 4 bases from J, with 17 bases between. This CDR3 contains 15 residues. CDR3 residues: CASSPPGMRGETQYF. The CDR3 DNA is TGTGCCAGTAGTCCTCCGGGGATGCGTGGAGAGACCCAGTACTTC.

The V gene is TRBV2, the J gene TRBJ2-1; 11 bases are a match to TRBD2. The CDR3 runs 16 residues. Germline-derived CDR1 and CDR2 are SNHLY and FYNNEI. Germline trimming cut 4 bases from V and 4 bases from J; bases unmatched to any gene: 6. The CDR3 is CASSALGLAEYNEQFF. CDR3 coding DNA: TGTGCCAGCAGTGCCCTGGGACTAGCGGAATACAATGAGCAGTTCTTC.

This clone turned up a few times. The rearrangement uses TRBV12-3 or TRBV12-4 and TRBJ2-7; a possible D gene is TRBD2 (6 bases). The CDR3 extends over 12 amino acids. The V and J ends lost 3 bases and 5 bases respectively, with 8 bases between them. The CDR3 is CASSFGLNEQYV. As DNA, the CDR3 is TGTGCCAGCAGTTTCGGACTAAACGAGCAGTACGTC.

This clone was seen just once. The V call is TRBV18, the J call TRBJ2-1; no definite D call. The germline gives CDR1 KGHSH, CDR2 LQKENI. The V and J ends lost 2 bases and 0 bases respectively, with 11 bases between them. CDR3 size: 16 residues. The CDR3 DNA sequence: TGTGCCAGCTCACCAAGCGTCTCAAGCTCCTACAATGAGCAGTTCTTC. Its protein product is CASSPSVSSSYNEQFF.